What follows are 23 T cell receptor beta chains derived from one specimen sequenced in a study of identical twins. From the 5' RACE reads, TCRdb called clonotypes with MiXCR, one entry per CDR3 protein. The sample carries under 450,000 distinct CDR3 sequences, around a sixth recorded once. The sequenced sample consisted of naive T cells sorted from blood. All receptors come from a man aged 50 to 59 in good health.

The chain employs TRBV28 and TRBJ2-7, with D perhaps TRBD2 (6 bases). Trimming removed 7 bases at V and 7 bases at J, with 17 bases between. CDR1 is MDHEN and CDR2 is SYDVKM in the germline V gene. CDR3 length equals 13 residues. The CDR3 nucleotides read TGTGCCAGCACCCAAGGAGGGGTAAAGGAGCAGTACTTC. Amino acids: CASTQGGVKEQYF.

V usage is TRBV10-3 and J usage is TRBJ2-5; D remains unclear. Germline V CDR1 and CDR2: ENHRY, SYGVKD. Trimming shortened V by 3 bases and J by 5 bases, and 22 bases separated the two germline ends. The CDR3 is 17 amino acids. The CDR3 nucleotides are TGTGCCATCAGTGACCCTCCCGGTGTCGCAGGCGGTGAGACCCAGTACTTC. Translating it yields CAISDPPGVAGGETQYF.

V usage is TRBV5-1 and J usage is TRBJ2-7, with 9 bases lining up with TRBD1. Germline V gene data show CDR1 as SGHRS and CDR2 as YFSETQ. The ends lost 0 bases at V and 3 bases at J; junction bases unmatched: 13. The CDR3 covers 18 residues. CDR3 region: CASSLAGTGSRGGYEQYF. The CDR3, as DNA: TGCGCCAGCAGCTTGGCCGGGACAGGGTCACGGGGCGGCTACGAGCAGTACTTC.

This clonotype was recorded at least ten times. The genes are TRBV27 and TRBJ2-1, with TRBD2 identical over 8 bases. This CDR3 contains 18 residues. Trimming removed 6 bases from V and 0 bases from J; junction bases left unmatched: 13. The V gene's germline CDR1 is MNHEY and CDR2 SMNVEV (reference sequence). The CDR3 region is CASSIGGAGGSSYNEQFF. In nucleotides, the CDR3 is TGTGCCAGCAGCATCGGAGGGGCGGGAGGAAGCTCCTACAATGAGCAGTTCTTC.

There are many counts of this clonotype. J is TRBJ2-1 and V is TRBV20-1; 14 bases fit TRBD2. The CDR3 is 15 amino acids. Losses at the gene ends were 4 bases for V and 8 bases for J; bases not matched to a gene: 7. Germline V gene lookup returns CDR1 DFQATT and CDR2 SNEGSKA (reference sequence). The CDR3: CSATSGTSGSDEQFF. The CDR3 DNA reads as TGCAGTGCTACTTCCGGGACTAGCGGGAGTGATGAGCAGTTCTTC.

This chain uses TRBV20-1 with TRBJ2-1, with 10 nucleotides matching TRBD2. Trimming cost V 0 bases and J 9 bases; bases outside gene matches: 8. CDR1 and CDR2 from the germline V gene are DFQATT and SNEGSKA (reference sequence). The CDR3 is made up of 15 amino acids. CDR3 in DNA: TGCAGTGCTAGAGATCGGCTAGCGGGAGTCGTTGAGCAGTTCTTC. This sequence encodes CSARDRLAGVVEQFF.

This clonotype was picked up many times. The J gene is TRBJ2-7, the V gene TRBV29-1, with D maybe TRBD2 (5 bases). The CDR3 consists of 12 residues. The germline V gene has CDR1 SQVTM and CDR2 ANQGSEA. V lost 5 bases and J lost 0, with 8 bases in between. The CDR3: CSVQADSYEQYF. The CDR3 DNA reads TGCAGCGTTCAAGCGGACTCCTACGAGCAGTACTTC.

The rearrangement joins TRBV10-3 to TRBJ2-3; D is perhaps TRBD1 (6 bases). Trimming removed 2 bases at V and 4 bases at J, with 7 bases between. Per germline, CDR1 ENHRY and CDR2 SYGVKD. This CDR3 region has 13 residues. CDR3 nucleotides: TGTGCCATCAGTGAGAAGGGGGCAGATACGCAGTATTTT. Its translation is CAISEKGADTQYF.

The table lists this clonotype with a few counts. The chain carries TRBV6-1 and TRBJ2-2, with D unclear. V was pared by 7 bases and J by 6 bases, with 18 bases between. The CDR3 has 15 amino acids. CDR1 is MNHNS, CDR2 SASEGT, per germline. The CDR3: CASTQFDRSPGELFF. CDR3 in DNA: TGTGCCAGCACCCAATTCGACCGGTCTCCCGGGGAGCTGTTTTTT.

This chain connects TRBV20-1 to TRBJ2-1; 7 bases line up with TRBD1. Germline V CDR1 and CDR2: DFQATT, SNEGSKA (reference sequence). This CDR3 comprises 15 residues. V shed 0 bases, J shed 6 bases, and the junction held 8 bases outside the gene matches. The DNA of the CDR3 is TGCAGTGCTAGAGATCAGGGACAGCATCGCAATGAGCAGTTCTTC. Residues: CSARDQGQHRNEQFF.

CDR3 protein: CASSLVYGTTGELFF. DNA of the CDR3: TGTGCCAGCAGCTTAGTTTACGGAACCACCGGGGAGCTGTTTTTT. The chain recombines TRBV7-2 with TRBJ2-2, with D unresolved. Trimming pared 1 base from V and 4 bases from J, leaving 10 bases between. Germline CDR1 is SGHTA and CDR2 is FQGNSA. This CDR3 has 15 residues. The complete variable domain, with remaining parts taken from reference TRBV7-2 and TRBJ2-2, reads GAGVSQSPSNKVTEKGKDVELRCDPISGHTALYWYRQSLGQGLEFLIYFQGNSAPDKSGLPSDRFSAERTGGSVSTLTIQRTQQEDSAVYLCASSLVYGTTGELFFGEGSRLTVL.

There are many counts of this clonotype. The rearrangement uses TRBV12-3 or TRBV12-4 and TRBJ2-3; 8 positions agree with TRBD1. The V segment lost 6 bases and the J segment 3 bases; nucleotides outside the gene matches: 11. The CDR3 covers 16 residues. The CDR3 loop reads CASRSPDRANTDTQYF. CDR3 DNA sequence: TGTGCCAGCAGAAGCCCGGACAGGGCAAATACAGATACGCAGTATTTT.

This clonotype was observed many times. CDR3 sequence (DNA): TGTGCCAGCAAGGAGTCAGCAAGACTAGCGGGAGCCTACGAGCAGTACTTC. Amino acid sequence: CASKESARLAGAYEQYF. The genes are TRBV7-7 and TRBJ2-7; 12 bases are shared with TRBD2. V shed 7 bases and J 2 bases; nucleotides not matched to a gene: 12. This CDR3 contains 17 residues. Germline CDR1 SSHAT, CDR2 FNYEAQ (reference sequence).

This clonotype was detected many times. This rearrangement joins TRBV12-3 or TRBV12-4 to TRBJ2-1, with D possibly TRBD1 on 6 matching bases. The CDR3 sequence is 13 residues long. Trimming took 0 bases from V and 8 from J, leaving 8 bases between them. DNA for the CDR3: TGTGCCAGCAGTTTAGCGGGGGCGGATGAGCAGTTCTTC. This encodes CASSLAGADEQFF.

This clonotype has at least ten counts. The chain employs TRBV9 and TRBJ1-2; D is unresolved. This CDR3 contains 14 residues. Germline V CDR1 and CDR2: SGDLS, YYNGEE. V was trimmed by 5 bases and J by 2 bases, leaving 13 bases between them. CDR3 residues: CASSLSRKNYGYTF. The DNA for the CDR3 is TGTGCCAGCAGTTTGAGCCGAAAAAACTATGGCTACACCTTC.

The rearrangement uses TRBV7-2 and TRBJ2-2, with a tentative D call TRBD1 (6 bases). The CDR3 has 17 amino acids. The germline V gene encodes CDR1 SGHTA and CDR2 FQGNSA. The V gene lost 5 bases and the J gene lost 0 bases, with 16 bases spanning the gap. CDR3 sequence reads: CASSPLDSLANTGELFF. The CDR3 nucleotides are TGTGCCAGCAGCCCCCTGGACAGCCTCGCGAACACCGGGGAGCTGTTTTTT.

There are a few counts of this clonotype. The J gene is TRBJ1-2, the V gene TRBV7-2, with TRBD1 identical over 7 bases. V dropped 1 base and J dropped 14; count of bases not matched to a gene: 10. The germline gives CDR1 SGHTA, CDR2 FQGNSA. This CDR3 is 13 amino acids long. The CDR3 DNA sequence: TGTGCCAGCAGCTTAGTCTCAGGGGGAGAGGTGACCTTC. Translating it yields CASSLVSGGEVTF.

This chain connects TRBV7-9 to TRBJ2-5; no firm D call. Trimming cost V 3 bases and J 2 bases, with 13 bases left between them. The CDR3 has 15 amino acids. The germline V gene encodes CDR1 SEHNR and CDR2 FQNEAQ (reference sequence). This CDR3 reads CASSFLTLGQETQYF. CDR3 coding DNA: TGTGCCAGCAGCTTTTTAACCTTAGGTCAAGAGACCCAGTACTTC. The full variable domain, rest sourced from reference TRBV7-9 and TRBJ2-5, is DTGVSQNPRHKITKRGQNVTFRCDPISEHNRLYWYRQTLGQGPEFLTYFQNEAQLEKSRLLSDRFSAERPKGSFSTLEIQRTEQGDSAMYLCASSFLTLGQETQYFGPGTRLLVL.

This clonotype was counted a few times. The chain employs TRBV7-2 and TRBJ2-7, with 10 bases that match TRBD2. The V gene end was trimmed by 5 bases and the J gene end by 0 bases; junction bases not matched to a gene: 4. CDR1 SGHTA and CDR2 FQGNSA come from the germline V gene. This CDR3 comprises 15 residues. CDR3 in amino acids: CASSPASGGSYEQYF. Written as DNA, the CDR3 is TGTGCCAGCAGCCCCGCTAGCGGGGGCTCCTACGAGCAGTACTTC. The variable domain in full, with the rest retrieved from reference TRBV7-2 and TRBJ2-7, is GAGVSQSPSNKVTEKGKDVELRCDPISGHTALYWYRQSLGQGLEFLIYFQGNSAPDKSGLPSDRFSAERTGGSVSTLTIQRTQQEDSAVYLCASSPASGGSYEQYFGPGTRLTVT.

In this sample, this clonotype turned up a few times. The rearrangement joins TRBV7-2 to TRBJ2-1; 15 bases agree with TRBD2. V shed 1 base, J shed 12 bases, and the junction held 4 bases outside the gene matches. This CDR3 has 15 amino acids. Germline CDR1 and CDR2: SGHTA and FQGNSA. CDR3 nucleotides: TGTGCCAGCAGCTTAGGGACTAGCGGGAGGGCCAGGCAGTTCTTC. It specifies CASSLGTSGRARQFF.

This clonotype was seen repeatedly, ten times or more. The V gene is TRBV20-1, the J gene TRBJ2-7; 8 positions match TRBD2. The CDR3 consists of 13 residues. CDR1 and CDR2 from the germline V gene are DFQATT and SNEGSKA (reference sequence). Trimming took 1 base from V and 4 from J; bases not matched to a gene: 3. As DNA, the CDR3 is TGCAGTGCTAGAGGGGCTAGCGGGTACGAGCAGTACTTC. Translation gives CSARGASGYEQYF.

This clonotype has only one observation. J is TRBJ2-7 and V is TRBV9; the match to TRBD2 covers 9 bases. With 4 bases clipped from V and 7 bases from J, the junction kept 9 bases outside the gene matches. Germline V gene lookup returns CDR1 SGDLS and CDR2 YYNGEE. The CDR3 runs 14 residues. CDR3 amino acids: CASSPHLAGDEQYF. Written as DNA, the CDR3 is TGTGCCAGCAGCCCCCACTTAGCGGGGGATGAGCAGTACTTC.

This clonotype appeared a few times. This rearrangement joins TRBV6-1 to TRBJ2-3; possibly TRBD1 for D (6 bases). V lost 5 bases to trimming and J lost 4 bases, with 16 bases between them. CDR1 is MNHNS and CDR2 is SASEGT in the germline V gene. The CDR3 consists of 15 residues. The DNA of the CDR3 is TGTGCCAGCAGTCCCCGAAACAGGGCTCCAGATACGCAGTATTTT. This codes for CASSPRNRAPDTQYF.